This T cell receptor (beta chain) is drawn from a study of cytomegalovirus exposure and HLA in healthy donors. 13 Jbeta primers and 60 Vbeta primers were used for the PCR. Repertoires were generated with immunoSEQ multiplex PCR, while TCRdb's copy carries only in-frame clones and drops some. The sample has over 55,000 clones; about 67% are singletons. Germline assignment: CDR1 MDHEN and CDR2 SYDVKM. V was trimmed by 3 bases and J by 7 bases, leaving 4 bases between them. This CDR3 has 12 residues. The TCR originated in a man aged 40-49 years in good health and CMV-seropositive. Sequences were obtained from PBMCs. The rearrangement uses TRBV28 and TRBJ1-6; no definite D call. The CDR3 DNA is TGTGCCAGCAGTTTCGTGAATTCACCCCTCCACTTT. It is translated as CASSFVNSPLHF.